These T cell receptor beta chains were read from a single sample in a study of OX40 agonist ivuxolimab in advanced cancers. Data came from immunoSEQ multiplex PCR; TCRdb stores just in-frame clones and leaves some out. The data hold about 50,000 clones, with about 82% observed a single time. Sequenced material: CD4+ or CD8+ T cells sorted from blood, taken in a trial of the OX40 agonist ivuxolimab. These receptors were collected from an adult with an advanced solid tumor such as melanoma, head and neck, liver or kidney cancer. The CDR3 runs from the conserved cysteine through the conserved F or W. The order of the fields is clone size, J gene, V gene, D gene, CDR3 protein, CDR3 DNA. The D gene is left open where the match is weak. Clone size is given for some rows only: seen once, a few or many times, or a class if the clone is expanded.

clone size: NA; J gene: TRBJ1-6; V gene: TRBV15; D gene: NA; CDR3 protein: CATSRDPGAYNSPLHF; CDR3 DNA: TGTGCCACCAGCAGAGATCCAGGGGCGTATAATTCACCCCTCCACTTT
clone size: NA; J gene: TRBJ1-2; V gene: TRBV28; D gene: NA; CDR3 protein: CASSLRTGSVGYGYTF; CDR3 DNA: TGTGCCAGCAGTCTCCGAACAGGGTCGGTCGGGTATGGCTACACCTTC
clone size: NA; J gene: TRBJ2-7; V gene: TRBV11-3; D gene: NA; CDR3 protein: CASSFFSEGGYEQYF; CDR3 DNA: TGTGCCAGCAGCTTTTTTTCGGAAGGGGGCTACGAGCAGTACTTC
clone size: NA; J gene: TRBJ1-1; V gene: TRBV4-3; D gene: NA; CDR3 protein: CASSQTPGWADTEAFF; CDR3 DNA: TGCGCCAGCAGCCAAACCCCCGGGTGGGCAGACACTGAAGCTTTCTTT
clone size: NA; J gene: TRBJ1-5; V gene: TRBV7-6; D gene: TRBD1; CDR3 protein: CASSLGQGRNQPQHF; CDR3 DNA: TGTGCCAGCAGCTTGGGACAGGGTAGGAATCAGCCCCAGCATTTT
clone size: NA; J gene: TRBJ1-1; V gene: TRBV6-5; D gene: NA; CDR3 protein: CASSYSLHSKAFF; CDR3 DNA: TGTGCCAGCAGTTACTCCCTACACAGCAAGGCTTTCTTT
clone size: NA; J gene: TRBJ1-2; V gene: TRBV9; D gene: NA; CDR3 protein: CASSVVEGSGYGYTF; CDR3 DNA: TGTGCCAGCAGCGTAGTGGAGGGTTCGGGCTATGGCTACACCTTC
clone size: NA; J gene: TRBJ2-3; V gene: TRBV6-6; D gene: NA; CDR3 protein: CASRLSWGRTDTQYF; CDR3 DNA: TGTGCCAGCAGACTATCGTGGGGGAGAACAGATACGCAGTATTTT
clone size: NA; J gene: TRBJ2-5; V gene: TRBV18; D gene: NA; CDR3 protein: CASSLERAFLQETQYF; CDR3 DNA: TGTGCCAGCTCTCTCGAGAGAGCATTTCTTCAAGAGACCCAGTACTTC
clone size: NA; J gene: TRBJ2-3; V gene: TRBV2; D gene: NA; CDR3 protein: CASSEDVGTQYF; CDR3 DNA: TGTGCCAGCAGTGAAGATGTGGGTACGCAGTATTTT
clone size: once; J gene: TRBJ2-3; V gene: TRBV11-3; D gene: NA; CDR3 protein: CASSTGIWADTQYF; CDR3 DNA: TGTGCCAGCAGCACAGGGATATGGGCAGATACGCAGTATTTT
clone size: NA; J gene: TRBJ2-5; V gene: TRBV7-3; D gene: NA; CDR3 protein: CASSLTGAAETQYF; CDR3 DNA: TGTGCCAGCAGCTTAACGGGGGCTGCGGAGACCCAGTACTTC
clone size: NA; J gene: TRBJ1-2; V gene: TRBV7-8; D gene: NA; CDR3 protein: CASSSWTVYGYTF; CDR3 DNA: TGTGCCAGCAGCTCCTGGACAGTCTATGGCTACACCTTC
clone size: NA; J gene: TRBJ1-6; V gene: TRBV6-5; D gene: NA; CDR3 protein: CASSYRSMYSPLHF; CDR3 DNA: TGTGCCAGCAGTTACAGGAGTATGTATTCACCCCTCCACTTT
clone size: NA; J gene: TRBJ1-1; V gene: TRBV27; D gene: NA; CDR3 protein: CASSFTTGTNTEAFF; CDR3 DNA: TGTGCCAGCAGTTTTACAACGGGAACGAACACTGAAGCTTTCTTT
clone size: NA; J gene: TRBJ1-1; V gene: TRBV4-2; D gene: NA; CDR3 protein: CASSQEDGNTEAFF; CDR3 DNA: TGTGCCAGCAGCCAAGAGGATGGTAACACTGAAGCTTTCTTT
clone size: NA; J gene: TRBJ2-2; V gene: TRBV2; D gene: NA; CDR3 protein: CASSERNTGELFF; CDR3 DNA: TGTGCCAGCAGTGAGAGGAACACCGGGGAGCTGTTTTTT
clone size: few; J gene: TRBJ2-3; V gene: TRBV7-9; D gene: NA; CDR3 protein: CASSIEDTQYF; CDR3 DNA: TGTGCCAGCAGCATAGAAGATACGCAGTATTTT
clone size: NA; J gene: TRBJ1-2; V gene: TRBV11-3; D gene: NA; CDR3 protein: CASKPGPGTDYGYTF; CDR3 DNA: TGTGCCAGCAAGCCAGGGCCAGGGACCGACTATGGCTACACCTTC
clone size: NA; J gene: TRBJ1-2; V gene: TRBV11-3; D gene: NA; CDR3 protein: CASSPGPNYGYTF; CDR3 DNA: TGTGCCAGCAGCCCGGGACCGAACTATGGCTACACCTTC
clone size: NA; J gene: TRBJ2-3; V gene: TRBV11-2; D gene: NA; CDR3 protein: CASSLDSSANTQYF; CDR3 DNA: TGTGCCAGCAGCTTAGATAGTAGCGCAAATACGCAGTATTTT
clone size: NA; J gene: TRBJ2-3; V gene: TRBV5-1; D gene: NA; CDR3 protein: CASSLETATDTQYF; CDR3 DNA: TGCGCCAGCAGCTTGGAGACGGCTACAGATACGCAGTATTTT
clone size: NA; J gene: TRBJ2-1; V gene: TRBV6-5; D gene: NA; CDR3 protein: CASSPAVGNNNEQFF; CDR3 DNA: TGTGCCAGCAGCCCCGCGGTGGGGAACAACAATGAGCAGTTCTTC
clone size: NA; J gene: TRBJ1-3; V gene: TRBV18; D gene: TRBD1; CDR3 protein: CASSPTGPHSGNTIYF; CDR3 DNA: TGTGCCAGCTCACCGACAGGGCCTCACTCTGGAAACACCATATATTTT
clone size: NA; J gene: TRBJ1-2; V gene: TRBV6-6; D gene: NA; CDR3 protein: CASSYSHSSYGYTF; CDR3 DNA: TGTGCCAGCAGTTACTCCCACTCCTCCTATGGCTACACCTTC
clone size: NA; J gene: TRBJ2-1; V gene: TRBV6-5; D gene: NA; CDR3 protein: CASSYGTRTYNEQFF; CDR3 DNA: TGTGCCAGCAGTTACGGGACAAGAACTTACAATGAGCAGTTCTTC
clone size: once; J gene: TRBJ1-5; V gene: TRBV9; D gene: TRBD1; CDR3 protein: CASSPQGANQPQHF; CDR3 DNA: TGTGCCAGCAGCCCACAGGGGGCGAATCAGCCCCAGCATTTT
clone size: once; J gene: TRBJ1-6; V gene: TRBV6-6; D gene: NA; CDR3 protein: CASSPALNSPLHF; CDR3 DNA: TGTGCCAGCAGCCCCGCTCTGAATTCACCCCTCCACTTT
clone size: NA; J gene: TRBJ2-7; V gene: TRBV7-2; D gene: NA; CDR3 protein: CASSLASGLMYEQYF; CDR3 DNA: TGTGCCAGCAGCTTAGCATCAGGGCTCATGTACGAGCAGTACTTC
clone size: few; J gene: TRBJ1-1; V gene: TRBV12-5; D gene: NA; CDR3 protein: CASGLRRRAFF; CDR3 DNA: TGTGCTAGTGGTTTGAGGCGGAGGGCTTTCTTT
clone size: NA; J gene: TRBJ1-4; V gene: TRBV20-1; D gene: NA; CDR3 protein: CSARGDEKLFF; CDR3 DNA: TGCAGTGCTAGAGGGGATGAAAAACTGTTTTTT
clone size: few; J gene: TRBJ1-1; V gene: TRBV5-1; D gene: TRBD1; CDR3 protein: CASSPGTGGEAFF; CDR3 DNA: TGCGCCAGCAGCCCGGGGACAGGGGGTGAAGCTTTCTTT
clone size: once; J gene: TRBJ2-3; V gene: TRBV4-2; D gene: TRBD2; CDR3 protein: CASSRNSGTNFRTDTQYF; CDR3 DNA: TGTGCCAGCAGCCGAAACTCCGGGACTAACTTCCGCACAGATACGCAGTATTTT
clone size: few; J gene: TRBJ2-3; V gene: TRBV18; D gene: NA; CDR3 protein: CASNTDTQYF; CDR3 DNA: TGTGCCAGCAACACAGATACGCAGTATTTT
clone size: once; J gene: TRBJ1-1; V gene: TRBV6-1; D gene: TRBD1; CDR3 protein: CASRVQGLEAFF; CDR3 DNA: TGTGCCAGCAGAGTACAGGGGCTTGAAGCTTTCTTT
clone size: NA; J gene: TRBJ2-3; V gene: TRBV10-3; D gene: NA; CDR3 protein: CAISGSGTDTQYF; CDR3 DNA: TGTGCCATCAGTGGTTCGGGCACAGATACGCAGTATTTT
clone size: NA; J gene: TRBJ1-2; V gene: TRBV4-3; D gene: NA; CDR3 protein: CASSQARRRQTLYGYTF; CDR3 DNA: TGCGCCAGCAGCCAAGCGAGAAGGCGACAGACCCTTTATGGCTACACCTTC
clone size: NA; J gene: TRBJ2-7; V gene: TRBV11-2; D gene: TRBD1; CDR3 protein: CASSLFLTGVYEQYF; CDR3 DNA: TGTGCCAGCAGCTTATTCCTCACAGGGGTCTACGAGCAGTACTTC
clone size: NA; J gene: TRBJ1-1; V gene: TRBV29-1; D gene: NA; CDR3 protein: CSVRRGVGTEAFF; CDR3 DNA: TGCAGCGTTAGACGAGGGGTAGGGACTGAAGCTTTCTTT
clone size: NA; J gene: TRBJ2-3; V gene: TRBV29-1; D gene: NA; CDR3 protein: CSASGPSTDTQYF; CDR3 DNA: TGCAGCGCCTCGGGCCCTAGCACAGATACGCAGTATTTT
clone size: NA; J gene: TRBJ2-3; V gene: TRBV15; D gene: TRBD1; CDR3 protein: CATSRDRQGTQYF; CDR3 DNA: TGTGCCACCAGCAGAGATCGACAGGGGACGCAGTATTTT
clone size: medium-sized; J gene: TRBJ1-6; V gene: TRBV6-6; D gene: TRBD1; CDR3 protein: CASSYTGAMNNSPLHF; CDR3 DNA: TGTGCCAGCAGTTACACAGGGGCAATGAACAATTCACCCCTCCACTTT